Each of the 9 T cell receptor beta chains below was sequenced from the same sample in a study of lymphopenia after photon versus proton radiotherapy. TCRdb's table, derived via immunoSEQ multiplex PCR, lists solely in-frame clones and lacks some. The sample has around 20,000 clones, over 80% seen once. The sequencing used peripheral blood, collected from a patient treated with photon-based radiotherapy. These receptors were taken from a man between 60 and 75 years old with pancreatic cancer.

The chain has TRBV11-2 and TRBJ2-2; no clear D. Germline V gene lookup returns CDR1 SGHAT and CDR2 FQNNGV. The CDR3 runs 12 residues. The V end lost 2 bases, the J end lost 6 bases, and 4 bases lay between the germline ends. The CDR3 bases are TGTGCCAGCAGCTTATTGGCCGGGGAGCTGTTTTTT. Translating it yields CASSLLAGELFF.

The V and J genes are TRBV4-2 and TRBJ2-2, with unresolved D. CDR3 length: 13 amino acids. Trimming took off 4 bases at V and 5 bases at J, with 8 bases between the two ends. The germline V gene has CDR1 LGHNA and CDR2 YNFKEQ. CDR3 region: CASSPPRTGELFF. CDR3 DNA sequence: TGTGCCAGCAGCCCCCCTAGGACCGGGGAGCTGTTTTTT.

As concerns this clone: The DNA is left out, because the CDR3 cannot be placed on it with certainty; the CDR3 is given as TCRdb lists it. The chain combines TRBV9 with TRBJ1-3. Germline assignment: CDR1 SGDLS and CDR2 YYNGEE. The CDR3 region is 17 residues in length, termini included. The CDR3 spells CASSVGPGDSSGNTIYF.

This chain links TRBV6-5 with TRBJ2-7, with no clear D. Germline V gene sequence: CDR1 MNHEY, CDR2 SVGAGI. The length of the CDR3 is 15 residues. The V and J ends lost 5 bases and 4 bases respectively, with 18 bases between them. This CDR3 is CASSAIKSPPYEQYF. As DNA, the CDR3 is TGTGCCAGCAGTGCCATAAAGAGTCCCCCTTACGAGCAGTACTTC.

This clone was picked up a small number of times. The chain employs TRBV5-6 and TRBJ1-2; 8 positions agree with TRBD1. This CDR3 has 14 amino acids. The trim removed 4 bases at V and 5 bases at J, leaving 7 bases unmatched. CDR1 and CDR2 from the germline V gene are SGHDT and YYEEEE. The CDR3 DNA is TGTGCCAGCAGCCTCCGGACAGGGTCGTATGGCTACACCTTC. Translating it yields CASSLRTGSYGYTF.

The chain employs TRBV2 and TRBJ2-5; D call uncertain. Per the germline V gene, CDR1 is SNHLY and CDR2 is FYNNEI. Trimming took 4 bases from V and 2 from J, leaving 2 bases between them. CDR3 length: 11 residues. DNA for the CDR3: TGTGCCAGCAGTGGACAAGAGACCCAGTACTTC. Protein: CASSGQETQYF.

The chain combines TRBV5-6 with TRBJ2-3; a weak D match, TRBD2 (6 bases). The CDR3 totals 15 residues. Germline lookup yields CDR1 SGHDT and CDR2 YYEEEE. With 7 bases removed from V and 3 bases from J, the gap between germline ends came to 18 bases. CDR3 DNA sequence: TGTGCCAGCGCCCGGGAAGGCGGGAATACAGATACGCAGTATTTT. Residues: CASAREGGNTDTQYF.

The genes are TRBV7-2 and TRBJ1-3; a weak D match, TRBD1 (5 bases). CDR1 is SGHTA, CDR2 FQGNSA, per germline. The germline V and J ends were trimmed by 1 base and 4 bases, with 5 bases remaining between them. The CDR3 is made up of 13 amino acids. Written as DNA, the CDR3 is TGTGCCAGCAGCTTAGGGACAGGAAACACCATATATTTT. Translating gives CASSLGTGNTIYF. Together with reference TRBV7-2 and TRBJ1-3, the CDR3 gives the full variable domain: GAGVSQSPSNKVTEKGKDVELRCDPISGHTALYWYRQSLGQGLEFLIYFQGNSAPDKSGLPSDRFSAERTGGSVSTLTIQRTQQEDSAVYLCASSLGTGNTIYFGEGSWLTVV.

The chain employs TRBV4-3 and TRBJ1-3, with D unresolved. Germline V gene data show CDR1 as LGHNA and CDR2 as YSLEER. The CDR3 has 18 residues. Trimming pared 0 bases from V and 3 bases from J, leaving 18 bases between. The CDR3 reads CASSQDIPWGNVGNTIYF. CDR3 bases: TGCGCCAGCAGCCAAGACATCCCCTGGGGTAATGTTGGAAACACCATATATTTT.